The 5 T cell receptor beta chains below were found in one sample sequenced in a study of cytomegalovirus exposure and HLA in healthy donors. PCR amplification relied on 60 Vbeta primers (plus 13 Jbeta primers). TCRdb's table, derived via immunoSEQ multiplex PCR, lists solely in-frame clones and lacks some. The sample carries roughly 89,000 clones, 75% to 85% recorded once. The sample comprised PBMCs. All receptors come from a man between 18 and 29 years old in good health and CMV-seronegative.

This clone occurred once. The chain links TRBV2 to TRBJ2-6; possibly TRBD2 for D (6 bases). Germline V gives CDR1 SNHLY, CDR2 FYNNEI. V dropped 8 bases and J dropped 0 bases, with 11 bases sitting between them. CDR3 length equals 15 residues. CDR3 nucleotide sequence: TGTGCCAGCCGGAGGGGCATCTCTGGGGCCAACGTCCTGACTTTC. Encoded protein: CASRRGISGANVLTF.

V is TRBV7-9 and J is TRBJ1-6, with D perhaps matching TRBD1 (6 bases). CDR3 size: 16 residues. Trimming took 5 bases from V and 9 from J, leaving 20 bases between them. CDR1 and CDR2 (germline): SEHNR, FQNEAQ (reference sequence). The chain's CDR3 is CASSPTPGGPGSPLHF. Written as DNA, the CDR3 is TGTGCCAGCAGCCCTACGCCGGGGGGGCCGGGTTCACCCCTCCACTTT.

The V gene is TRBV7-2, the J gene TRBJ2-5; 13 nucleotides match TRBD2. V shed 4 bases and J 2 bases; nucleotides not matched to a gene: 4. This CDR3 is 16 amino acids long. CDR1 SGHTA and CDR2 FQGNSA come from the germline V gene. In DNA form, the CDR3 reads TGTGCCAGCAGCTCTGGGACTAGCGGGGCTCAAGAGACCCAGTACTTC. Its protein is CASSSGTSGAQETQYF.

The chain joins TRBV7-2 to TRBJ1-2; D is ambiguous. Germline lookup yields CDR1 SGHTA and CDR2 FQGNSA. This CDR3 is built from 14 residues. V dropped 2 bases and J dropped 6 bases, with 13 bases sitting between them. DNA for the CDR3: TGTGCCAGCAGCTTAACCCCACCTATCAATGGCTACACCTTC. Protein: CASSLTPPINGYTF.

The V gene is TRBV12-5, the J gene TRBJ1-5, with D uncertain. The CDR3 covers 17 residues. Germline CDR1 is LGHNT and CDR2 is FRNRAP. V dropped 0 bases and J dropped 0 bases, with 12 bases sitting between them. CDR3 region: CASGLVTVRDSNQPQHF. The CDR3 DNA reads TGTGCTAGTGGTTTGGTAACGGTACGGGATAGCAATCAGCCCCAGCATTTT.